A single sample is the source of the 17 T cell receptor beta chains below, sequenced in a study of blood T cell repertoires in COVID-19. Repertoires were generated with immunoSEQ multiplex PCR, while TCRdb's copy carries only in-frame clones and drops some. This table holds 200,000 or so clones, 84% found once. The sample consisted of peripheral blood. Receptors originate from a woman aged 55-69 years with acute or convalescent COVID-19.

The rearrangement uses TRBV9 and TRBJ2-7; D might be TRBD1 (6 bases). Germline V gives CDR1 SGDLS, CDR2 YYNGEE. The CDR3 is 15 amino acids. Trimming shortened V by 4 bases and J by 5 bases, and 19 bases separated the two germline ends. The CDR3 DNA follows: TGTGCCAGCAGCAGGGACACGGGGCAGGGTAACGAGCAGTACTTC. Translated: CASSRDTGQGNEQYF.

The chain recombines TRBV3-1 (or the pseudogene TRBV3-2) with TRBJ2-7, with TRBD1 as a possible D gene (6 bases). The CDR3 is 15 residues long. The germline V gene has CDR1 LGHDT and CDR2 YNNKEL (reference sequence). V was shortened by 0 bases and J by 3 bases, with 12 bases between the two germline ends. This chain's CDR3 is CASSQDIRRGYEQYF. DNA of the CDR3: TGTGCCAGCAGCCAAGATATTCGCAGGGGCTACGAGCAGTACTTC.

The rearrangement links TRBV5-1 to TRBJ2-7; 11 bases are a match to TRBD2. This CDR3 has 13 amino acids. V shed 4 bases, J shed 5 bases, and the junction held 2 bases outside the gene matches. Germline CDR1 is SGHRS and CDR2 is YFSETQ. CDR3 region: CASSPGLADEQYF. In DNA, the CDR3 is TGCGCCAGCAGCCCGGGACTAGCGGACGAGCAGTACTTC.

The gene calls are TRBV20-1 and TRBJ1-2; D possibly corresponds to TRBD1 (6 bases). This CDR3 has 10 amino acids. Between the trimmed V and J ends, which lost 4 bases and 6 bases, there was a span of 6 bases. The germline CDR1 and CDR2 sequences are DFQATT and SNEGSKA (reference sequence). The CDR3, as DNA: TGCAGTGCTACAGGGGATGGCTACACCTTC. Its translation: CSATGDGYTF.

This clone was seen only a few times. The chain joins TRBV19 to TRBJ1-5, with a weak D call TRBD1 (5 bases). The CDR3 is made up of 15 amino acids. Germline V gives CDR1 LNHDA, CDR2 SQIVND (reference sequence). Trimming took off 5 bases at V and 3 bases at J, with 14 bases between the two ends. The DNA of the CDR3 is TGTGCCAGTAGTGCGTTTGGGGGGTACAATCAGCCCCAGCATTTT. Its translation: CASSAFGGYNQPQHF.

In this sample, this clone turned up a few times. J is TRBJ1-1 and V is TRBV30; D is undetermined. Trimming removed 4 bases at V and 0 bases at J, with 9 bases between. CDR1 is GTSNPN and CDR2 is SVGIG in the germline V gene (reference sequence). The CDR3 runs to 13 residues. For the CDR3, the DNA is TGTGCCTGGACAACACGGGTGAACACTGAAGCTTTCTTT. Protein product: CAWTTRVNTEAFF.

CDR3 coding DNA: TGTGCCAGCAGCTTATCTTGGCATTATGGCTACACCTTC. Its protein product is CASSLSWHYGYTF. This chain uses TRBV5-6 with TRBJ1-2; no reliable D call. This CDR3 is built from 13 residues. The germline V gene encodes CDR1 SGHDT and CDR2 YYEEEE. V gave up 2 bases and J gave up 5 bases, with 10 bases separating them.

The gene calls are TRBV15 and TRBJ2-1, with 10 bases identical to TRBD1. V shed 6 bases and J 2 bases; nucleotides not matched to a gene: 4. Germline V gives CDR1 LNHNV, CDR2 YYDKDF (reference sequence). The CDR3 is 15 residues long. Here the CDR3 reads CATRIGQGAYNEQFF. CDR3 coding DNA: TGTGCCACCAGGATCGGACAGGGGGCCTACAATGAGCAGTTCTTC.

The chain combines TRBV27 with TRBJ2-1; unclear D gene. The V end lost 5 bases, the J end lost 0 bases, and 14 bases lay between the germline ends. The germline V gene encodes CDR1 MNHEY and CDR2 SMNVEV (reference sequence). The CDR3 runs to 16 residues. The CDR3 region is CASSLSSSFSYNEQFF. The CDR3 DNA follows: TGTGCCAGCAGTCTCTCGAGCTCGTTCTCCTACAATGAGCAGTTCTTC.

This sequence joins TRBV7-9 and TRBJ1-2; perhaps TRBD1 as D (6 bases). This CDR3 has 14 residues. Per germline, CDR1 SEHNR and CDR2 FQNEAQ (reference sequence). V lost 2 bases to trimming and J lost 5 bases, with 12 bases between them. CDR3 sequence (DNA): TGTGCCAGCAGCTTACTAGCAGGGGCTTATGGCTACACCTTC. Protein product: CASSLLAGAYGYTF.

The V call is TRBV11-2, the J call TRBJ2-7; a weak D match, TRBD1 (6 bases). Germline V gene data show CDR1 as SGHAT and CDR2 as FQNNGV. The CDR3 runs 14 residues. V was clipped by 3 bases and J by 1 base, with 10 bases between them. CDR3 in DNA: TGTGCCAGCAGCTTCCTTCAGGGGTCCTACGAGCAGTACTTC. This translates into CASSFLQGSYEQYF.

The CDR3 spells CASRVTGDYGYTF. The DNA for the CDR3 is TGTGCCAGCAGGGTAACAGGGGACTATGGCTACACCTTC. J is TRBJ1-2 and V is TRBV7-2; 7 bases are a match to TRBD1. This CDR3 region has 13 residues. The V and J ends lost 6 bases and 3 bases, in that order; junction bases with no gene match: 4. Germline V gene sequence: CDR1 SGHTA, CDR2 FQGNSA.

DNA for the CDR3: TGTGCCAGCAGTGTAGGGACAGACGCTACAATCTATGGCTACACCTTC. Encoded protein: CASSVGTDATIYGYTF. The genes are TRBV6-1 and TRBJ1-2, with 7 positions matching TRBD1. This CDR3 is built from 16 residues. Germline trimming cut 4 bases from V and 4 bases from J; bases unmatched to any gene: 12. In germline, CDR1 is MNHNS, CDR2 SASEGT.

J is TRBJ1-1 and V is TRBV19; D gene unclear. The germline CDR1 and CDR2 sequences are LNHDA and SQIVND (reference sequence). Between the trimmed V and J ends, which lost 1 base and 0 bases, there was a span of 9 bases. This CDR3 has 15 residues. CDR3: CASSIGGSLNTEAFF. In DNA, the CDR3 is TGTGCCAGTAGTATAGGAGGCTCTTTGAACACTGAAGCTTTCTTT.

The chain uses TRBV4-3 and TRBJ2-1, with 13 positions matching TRBD2. Looked up from germline, CDR1 is LGHNA and CDR2 is YSLEER. Trimming at V came to 0 bases and at J to 14 bases, leaving 4 bases not matched to a gene. The CDR3 runs to 14 residues. This CDR3 is CASSQDQTSGGKFF. CDR3 nucleotides: TGCGCCAGCAGCCAAGATCAGACTAGCGGGGGGAAGTTCTTC.

This chain's CDR3 is CASSRRPAGFYSNQPQHF. The CDR3 region has the DNA TGTGCCAGCAGCCGACGACCGGCGGGGTTTTATAGCAATCAGCCCCAGCATTTT. The genes are TRBV28 and TRBJ1-5; D not resolved. The CDR3 is 18 residues long. CDR1 is MDHEN and CDR2 is SYDVKM in the germline V gene. V lost 6 bases to trimming and J lost 0 bases, with 21 bases between them.

The CDR3 is CASSRPGQKGRAEAFF. In nucleotides, the CDR3 is TGTGCCAGCAGCCGACCGGGACAGAAAGGTCGCGCTGAAGCTTTCTTT. The V gene is TRBV28, the J gene TRBJ1-1; TRBD1 agrees at 7 bases. There are 16 residues in the CDR3. The V gene's germline CDR1 is MDHEN and CDR2 SYDVKM. The V segment lost 6 bases and the J segment 6 bases; nucleotides outside the gene matches: 16.